These T cell receptor beta chains were read from a single sample in a study of blood T cells in healthy people across ages. TCRdb fed the 5' RACE reads into MiXCR, producing one record per CDR3 protein. The sample lists 780,000 or so distinct CDR3 sequences, 20% to 25% occurring once. This sample also appeared in a second study, on T cells of mothers and their children.

Specimen: blood. The receptors originated from a boy younger than 18 in good health. CDR3s include the opening cysteine and the closing phenylalanine or tryptophan. Each record gives: J gene, V gene, D gene, clone size, CDR3 DNA, CDR3 protein. The D gene is left open where the match is weak. A row's size may be missing; if present it is once, few, many or a size class.

TRBJ2-3	TRBV20-1	-	once	TGCAGTGCTAGAGACCCGAGGGACATCGGCACAGATACGCAGTATTTT	CSARDPRDIGTDTQYF
TRBJ1-2	TRBV13	-	-	TGTGCCAGCAGCTCCGTCAGGGTTGCTGGCTACACCTTC	CASSSVRVAGYTF
TRBJ1-1	TRBV20-1	TRBD1	-	TGCAGTGCTCGAAGGGACAGGACGAACACTGAAGCTTTCTTT	CSARRDRTNTEAFF
TRBJ2-5	TRBV7-2	TRBD1	few	TGCGCCAGCAGCTACAGGGGGGTTCCGGGCCAGTACTTC	CASSYRGVPGQYF
TRBJ2-3	TRBV19	-	-	TGTGCCAGTAGTATCGGTGGAGGTAGGCCAAAGGATACGCAGTATTTT	CASSIGGGRPKDTQYF
TRBJ1-6	TRBV6-2/TRBV6-3	-	-	TGTGCCAGCCGACAGACGGACTATAATTCACCCCTCCACTTT	CASRQTDYNSPLHF
TRBJ2-3	TRBV20-1	-	-	TGCAGTGCTAGCCGGGGAGCTAGCACAGATACGCAGTATTTT	CSASRGASTDTQYF
TRBJ2-5	TRBV7-2	TRBD2	few	TGTGCCAGCAGCCTTCGACTAGCGGGCCTCCAAGAGACCCAGTACTTC	CASSLRLAGLQETQYF
TRBJ1-1	TRBV7-3	-	few	TGTGCCAGCAGCCCATGGCCGGGGACAGAAGCTTTCTTT	CASSPWPGTEAFF
TRBJ2-1	TRBV15	-	-	TGTGCCACCAGGGAGGCCCTCTACAATGAGCAGTTCTTC	CATREALYNEQFF
TRBJ1-1	TRBV20-1	-	few	TGCAGTGCTAGAGGGGCCCTAGAGGGCACTGAAGCTTTCTTT	CSARGALEGTEAFF
TRBJ1-5	TRBV7-9	-	-	TGTGCCAGCAGCTTGGGGGGGGCCACTCAGCCCCAGCATTTT	CASSLGGATQPQHF